This T cell receptor (beta chain) was obtained from a study of response to subunit inactivated influenza vaccine. Overall study findings and caveats: Authors suggested that a seasonal influenza vaccination recruits few new T cells each time.

This CDR3 has 12 residues. Looked up from germline, CDR1 is SGHTA and CDR2 is FQGNSA. TCRdb recomputed calls from the RT-PCR reads with MiXCR, one row per CDR3 protein. The repertoire holds a few hundred thousand distinct CDR3 sequences, roughly a fifth seen once, with roughly a tenth in the top ten. Worth noting for this clonotype: Its antigen is undetermined. Sequence at one end of the junction differs from germline and may be a read error.

The receptor was derived from a man between 50 and 75 years old who received an inactivated influenza vaccine. The chain carries TRBV7-2 and TRBJ2-1, with unresolved D. Sequenced here: PBMCs from blood, sampled about 20 months after vaccination. CDR3 sequence reads: CASSLSVSYKSF. For the CDR3, the DNA is TGTGCCAGCAGCTTATCCGTCTCATATAAGTCCTTC. The entire variable domain, with the rest obtained from reference TRBV7-2 and TRBJ2-1, is as follows: GAGVSQSPSNKVTEKGKDVELRCDPISGHTALYWYRQSLGQGLEFLIYFQGNSAPDKSGLPSDRFSAERTGGSVSTLTIQRTQQEDSAVYLCASSLSVSYKSFGPGTRLTVL.